This TCR beta chain originates from a study of T cell changes during pregnancy in multiple sclerosis (dated by TCRdb to between 2018 and 2020). Describing the broader study: The study examined how the T cell repertoire changed over the course of pregnancy in women with multiple sclerosis.

Library generation was performed with the immunoSEQ multiplex PCR assay. TCRdb carries this immuneACCESS record with in-frame sequences only. Its versions omit some clonotypes, under half of them owing to an unresolved V gene in the studies checked, with the rest unexplained. This sample gives about 75,000 clones in total; about 90% of them show up just once. Roughly 0.9% of the sample is held by the ten biggest clonotypes. Based on the germline V gene (reference sequence), the CDR1 and CDR2 sequences are MNHNY and SVGAGI. Spanning cysteine to phenylalanine, the CDR3 consists of 15 amino acids. Only the CDR3 part of the read is kept: 45 bases, read in frame from the first base. The germline V and J ends show losses of 7 bases and 7 bases respectively, and no gene match explains 15 bases of the junction. Regarding this clone: Its antigen remains unidentified. No much larger clone is present one base from it, and per-base qualities are unavailable.

This sample comprised peripheral blood, obtained in the first trimester of pregnancy. The sequence links TRBV6-6 to TRBJ1-2; TRBD1 fits 7 bases in the junction. The receptor was isolated from a female donor in good health, enrolled as a control in a pregnancy study. The CDR3 region has the sequence CASTPYRQGVGGYTF. The nucleotide sequence reads TGTGCCAGCACCCCATATCGACAGGGCGTTGGTGGCTACACCTTC.